This TCR beta chain was documented in a study of blood T cell repertoires in COVID-19. Turning to the study itself: The United States, Italy and Spain supplied acute and convalescent COVID-19 samples.

Repertoires were generated with immunoSEQ multiplex PCR, while TCRdb's copy carries only in-frame clones and drops some. Of approximately 230,000 clones in the sample, 70% to 85% were seen once. The germline CDR1 and CDR2 sequences are MNHEY and SVGAGI. Trimming removed 4 bases from V and 5 bases from J, with 17 bases in between. This CDR3 has 15 amino acids. The specimen sequenced was PBMCs or T cells enriched from blood (not recorded which). The TCR sequence derives from a man between 35 and 55 years old who had recovered from COVID-19. The chain employs TRBV6-5 and TRBJ1-2; TRBD1 might be the D (5 bases). The CDR3 DNA is TGTGCCAGCAGTTGGGGCGACGGACCAGGATATGGCTACACCTTC. It codes for CASSWGDGPGYGYTF.